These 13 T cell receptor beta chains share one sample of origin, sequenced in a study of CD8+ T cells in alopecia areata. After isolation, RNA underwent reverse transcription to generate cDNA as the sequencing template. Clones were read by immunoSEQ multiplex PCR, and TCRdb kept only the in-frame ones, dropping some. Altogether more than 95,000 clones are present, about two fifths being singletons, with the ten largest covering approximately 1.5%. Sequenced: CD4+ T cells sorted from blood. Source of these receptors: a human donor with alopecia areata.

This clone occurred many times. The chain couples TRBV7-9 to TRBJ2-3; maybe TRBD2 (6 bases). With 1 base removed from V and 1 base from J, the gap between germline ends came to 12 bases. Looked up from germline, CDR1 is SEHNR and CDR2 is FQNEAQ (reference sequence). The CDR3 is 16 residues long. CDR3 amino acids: CASSLDSGAGTDTQYF. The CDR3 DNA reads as TGTGCCAGCAGCTTAGATTCGGGAGCGGGCACAGATACGCAGTATTTT.

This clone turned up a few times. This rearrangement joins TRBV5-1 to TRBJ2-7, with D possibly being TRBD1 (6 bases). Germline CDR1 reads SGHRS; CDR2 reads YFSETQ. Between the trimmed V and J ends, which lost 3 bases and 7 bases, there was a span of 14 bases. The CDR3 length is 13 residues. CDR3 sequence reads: CASSSGQSTEQYF. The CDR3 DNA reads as TGCGCCAGCAGCTCAGGACAGTCTACGGAGCAGTACTTC.

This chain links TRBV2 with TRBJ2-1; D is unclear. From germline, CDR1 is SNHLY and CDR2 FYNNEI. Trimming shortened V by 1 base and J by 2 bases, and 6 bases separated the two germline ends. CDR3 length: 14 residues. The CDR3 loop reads CASSEGIAYNEQFF. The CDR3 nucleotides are TGTGCCAGCAGTGAAGGTATTGCCTACAATGAGCAGTTCTTC. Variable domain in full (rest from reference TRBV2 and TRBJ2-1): EPEVTQTPSHQVTQMGQEVILRCVPISNHLYFYWYRQILGQKVEFLVSFYNNEISEKSEIFDDQFSVERPDGSNFTLKIRSTKLEDSAMYFCASSEGIAYNEQFFGPGTRLTVL.

The CDR3 reads CSVEDRGSYNEQFF. In DNA form, the CDR3 reads TGCAGCGTTGAGGACAGGGGCTCCTACAATGAGCAGTTCTTC. The chain is built from TRBV29-1 and TRBJ2-1; 9 nucleotides match TRBD1. Per the germline V gene, CDR1 is SQVTM and CDR2 is ANQGSEA. This CDR3 is built from 14 residues. The ends lost 3 bases at V and 0 bases at J; junction bases unmatched: 0.

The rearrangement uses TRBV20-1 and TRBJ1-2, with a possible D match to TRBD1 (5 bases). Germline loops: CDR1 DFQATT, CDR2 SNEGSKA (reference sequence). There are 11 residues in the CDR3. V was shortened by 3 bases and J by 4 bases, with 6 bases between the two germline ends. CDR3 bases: TGCAGTGCTAGTGGGGCCTATGGCTACACCTTC. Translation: CSASGAYGYTF.

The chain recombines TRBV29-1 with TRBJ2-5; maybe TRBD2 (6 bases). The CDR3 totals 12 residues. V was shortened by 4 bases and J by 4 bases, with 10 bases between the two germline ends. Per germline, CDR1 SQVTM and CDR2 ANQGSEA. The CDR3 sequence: CSVVGSLETQYF. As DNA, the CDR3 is TGCAGCGTTGTCGGGAGCCTAGAGACCCAGTACTTC.

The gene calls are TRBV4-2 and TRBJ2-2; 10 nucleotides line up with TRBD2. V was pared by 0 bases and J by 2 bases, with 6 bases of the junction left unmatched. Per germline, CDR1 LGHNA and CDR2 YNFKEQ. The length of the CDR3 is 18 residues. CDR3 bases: TGTGCCAGCAGCCAAGATCAAGCGGGGGGGCGAAACACCGGGGAGCTGTTTTTT. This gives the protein CASSQDQAGGRNTGELFF.

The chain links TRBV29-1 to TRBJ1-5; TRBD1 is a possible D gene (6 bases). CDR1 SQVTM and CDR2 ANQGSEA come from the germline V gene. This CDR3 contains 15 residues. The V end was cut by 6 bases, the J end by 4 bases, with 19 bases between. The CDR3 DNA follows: TGCAGCGTGGGAGTGGGGGGCTCAGGGAATCAGCCCCAGCATTTT. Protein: CSVGVGGSGNQPQHF.

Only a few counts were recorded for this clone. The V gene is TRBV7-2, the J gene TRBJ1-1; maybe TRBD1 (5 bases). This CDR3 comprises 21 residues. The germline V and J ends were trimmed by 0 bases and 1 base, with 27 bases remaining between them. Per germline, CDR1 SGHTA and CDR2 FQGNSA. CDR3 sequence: CASSLATAGTFGAVPNTEAFF. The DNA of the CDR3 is TGTGCCAGCAGCTTAGCCACAGCAGGGACGTTTGGAGCCGTTCCGAACACTGAAGCTTTCTTT.

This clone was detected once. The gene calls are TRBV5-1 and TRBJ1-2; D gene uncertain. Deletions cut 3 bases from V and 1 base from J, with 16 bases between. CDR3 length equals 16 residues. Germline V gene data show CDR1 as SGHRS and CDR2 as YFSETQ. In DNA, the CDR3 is TGCGCCAGCAGCTCGGGTGTATCGGCTGATAACTATGGCTACACCTTC. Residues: CASSSGVSADNYGYTF.

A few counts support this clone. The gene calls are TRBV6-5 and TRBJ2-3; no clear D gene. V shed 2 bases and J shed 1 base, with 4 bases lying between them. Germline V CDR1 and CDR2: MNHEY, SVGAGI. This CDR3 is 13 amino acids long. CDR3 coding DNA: TGTGCCAGCAGTTACCGGCGCACAGATACGCAGTATTTT. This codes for CASSYRRTDTQYF.

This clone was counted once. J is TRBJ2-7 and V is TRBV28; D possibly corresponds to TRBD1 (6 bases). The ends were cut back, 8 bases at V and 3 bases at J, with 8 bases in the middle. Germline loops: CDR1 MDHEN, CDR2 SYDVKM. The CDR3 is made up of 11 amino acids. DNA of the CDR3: TGTGCCAGCGGACAGCTCTACGAGCAGTACTTC. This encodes CASGQLYEQYF.

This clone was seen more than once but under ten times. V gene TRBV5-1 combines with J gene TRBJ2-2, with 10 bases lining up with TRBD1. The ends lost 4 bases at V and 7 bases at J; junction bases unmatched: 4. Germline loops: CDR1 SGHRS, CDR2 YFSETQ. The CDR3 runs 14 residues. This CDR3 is CASSADRGNGELFF. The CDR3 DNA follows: TGCGCCAGCAGCGCGGACAGGGGGAACGGGGAGCTGTTTTTT.